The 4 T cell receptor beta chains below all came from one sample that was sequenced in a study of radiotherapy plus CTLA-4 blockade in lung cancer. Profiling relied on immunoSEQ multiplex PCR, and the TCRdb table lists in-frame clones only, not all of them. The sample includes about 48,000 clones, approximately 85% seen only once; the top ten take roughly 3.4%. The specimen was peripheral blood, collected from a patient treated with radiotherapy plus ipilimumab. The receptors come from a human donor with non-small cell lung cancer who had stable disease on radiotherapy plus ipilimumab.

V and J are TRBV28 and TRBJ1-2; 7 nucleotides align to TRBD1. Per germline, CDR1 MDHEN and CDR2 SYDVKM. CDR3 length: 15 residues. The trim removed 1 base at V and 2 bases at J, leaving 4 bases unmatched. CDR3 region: CASSLYGTDNYGYTF. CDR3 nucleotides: TGTGCCAGCAGTTTATACGGGACAGACAACTATGGCTACACCTTC.

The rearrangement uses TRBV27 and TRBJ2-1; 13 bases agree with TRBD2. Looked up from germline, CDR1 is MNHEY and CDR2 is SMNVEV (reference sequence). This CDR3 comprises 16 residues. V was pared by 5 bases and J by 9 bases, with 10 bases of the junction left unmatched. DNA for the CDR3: TGTGCCAGCAGTCAACAACTAGCGGGAGGGTGGGGTGAGCAGTTCTTC. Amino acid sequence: CASSQQLAGGWGEQFF.

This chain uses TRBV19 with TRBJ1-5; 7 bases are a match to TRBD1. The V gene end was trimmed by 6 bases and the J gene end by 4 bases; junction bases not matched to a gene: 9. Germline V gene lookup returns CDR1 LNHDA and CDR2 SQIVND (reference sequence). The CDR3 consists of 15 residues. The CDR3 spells CASSLTGKVNQPQHF. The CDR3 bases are TGTGCCAGTAGCCTGACAGGGAAGGTAAATCAGCCCCAGCATTTT.

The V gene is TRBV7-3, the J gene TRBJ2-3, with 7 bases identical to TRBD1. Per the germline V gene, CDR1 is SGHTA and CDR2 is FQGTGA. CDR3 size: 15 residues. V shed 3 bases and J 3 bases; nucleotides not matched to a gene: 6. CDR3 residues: CASSLTGWGTDTQYF. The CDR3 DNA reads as TGTGCCAGCAGCTTGACAGGGTGGGGGACAGATACGCAGTATTTT. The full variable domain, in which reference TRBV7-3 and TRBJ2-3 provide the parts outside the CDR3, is GAGVSQTPSNKVTEKGKYVELRCDPISGHTALYWYRQSLGQGPEFLIYFQGTGAADDSGLPNDRFFAVRPEGSVSTLKIQRTERGDSAVYLCASSLTGWGTDTQYFGPGTRLTVL.